Shown below are 28 T cell receptor beta chains from a single sample sequenced in a study of neoadjuvant nivolumab and ipilimumab in lung cancer. The data were produced by immunoSEQ multiplex PCR, yet TCRdb's version contains in-frame clones alone and is incomplete. In the table there are roughly 49,000 clones, 75% to 90% of which are singletons. This sample comprised blood, obtained before neoadjuvant nivolumab, alone or with ipilimumab. These receptors all stem from an adult with non-small cell lung cancer. Some clones in this sample may be carry-over from other donors' samples.

The gene calls are TRBV5-8 and TRBJ2-5; no reliable D call. The germline CDR1 and CDR2 sequences are SGHTS and YDEGEE. Trimming removed 0 bases from V and 6 bases from J, with 9 bases in between. The CDR3 has 13 residues. Written as DNA, the CDR3 is TGTGCCAGCAGCTTGGTCCACAAAAAGACCCAGTACTTC. Protein product: CASSLVHKKTQYF.

The chain recombines TRBV5-8 with TRBJ2-1, with D perhaps TRBD2 (6 bases). This CDR3 is 12 amino acids long. The V gene's germline CDR1 is SGHTS and CDR2 YDEGEE. V gave up 2 bases and J gave up 9 bases, with 9 bases separating them. The CDR3 loop reads CASSFVGGEQFF. The CDR3 DNA sequence: TGTGCCAGCAGCTTTGTCGGGGGTGAGCAGTTCTTC.

This chain links TRBV7-9 with TRBJ2-5; 7 bases agree with TRBD2. V gave up 2 bases and J gave up 6 bases; unmatched junction bases: 9. This CDR3 has 15 amino acids. Germline lookup yields CDR1 SEHNR and CDR2 FQNEAQ (reference sequence). CDR3 sequence (DNA): TGTGCCAGCAGCTTATGGCCAGCGGGAAGACAGACCCAGTACTTC. Translation gives CASSLWPAGRQTQYF.

V usage is TRBV2 and J usage is TRBJ2-2, with a tentative D call TRBD1 (7 bases). This CDR3 has 13 amino acids. CDR1 is SNHLY, CDR2 FYNNEI, per germline. V lost 6 bases, J lost 5 bases, and 10 bases lay in between. CDR3 sequence (DNA): TGTGCCAGCAGGGAGGGACAGACCGGGGAGCTGTTTTTT. As protein: CASREGQTGELFF.

The rearrangement joins TRBV6-6 to TRBJ1-3; maybe TRBD1 (6 bases). Germline V gives CDR1 MNHNY, CDR2 SVGAGI (reference sequence). V was cut by 4 bases and J by 0 bases, with 7 bases left in between. The CDR3 has 14 amino acids. CDR3: CASSSQGSGNTIYF. CDR3 nucleotide sequence: TGTGCCAGCAGTTCACAGGGCTCTGGAAACACCATATATTTT.

The V and J genes are TRBV6-1 and TRBJ2-7; D assignment may be TRBD1 or TRBD2 (5 bases each). V dropped 2 bases and J dropped 2 bases, with 10 bases sitting between them. Germline V CDR1 and CDR2: MNHNS, SASEGT. The CDR3 runs to 14 residues. The CDR3 coding sequence is TGTGCCAGCAGTGAACCGGGGACCGCCTACGAGCAGTACTTC. Amino acids: CASSEPGTAYEQYF.

The rearrangement joins TRBV5-1 to TRBJ1-1; no reliable D call. The CDR3 covers 12 residues. V gave up 5 bases and J gave up 4 bases, with 9 bases separating them. CDR1 and CDR2 from the germline V gene are SGHRS and YFSETQ. The chain's CDR3 is CASSSPGTEAFF. The CDR3 nucleotides are TGCGCCAGCAGTTCCCCCGGCACTGAAGCTTTCTTT. The full variable domain, completed using reference TRBV5-1 and TRBJ1-1, is KAGVTQTPRYLIKTRGQQVTLSCSPISGHRSVSWYQQTPGQGLQFLFEYFSETQRNKGNFPGRFSGRQFSNSRSEMNVSTLELGDSALYLCASSSPGTEAFFGQGTRLTVV.

The V gene is TRBV5-1, the J gene TRBJ2-1, with D uncertain. V dropped 0 bases and J dropped 6 bases, with 10 bases sitting between them. This CDR3 contains 14 residues. Germline assignment: CDR1 SGHRS and CDR2 YFSETQ. This CDR3 reads CASSLDPTSNEQFF. In DNA, the CDR3 is TGCGCCAGCAGCTTGGACCCGACGAGCAATGAGCAGTTCTTC.

The chain couples TRBV29-1 to TRBJ1-2; no clear D gene. The CDR3 covers 11 residues. Germline CDR1 is SQVTM and CDR2 is ANQGSEA. Trimming removed 0 bases at V and 4 bases at J, with 3 bases between. The CDR3 DNA follows: TGCAGCGTTGAAGATTTCTATGGCTACACCTTC. It is translated as CSVEDFYGYTF.

The chain links TRBV5-8 to TRBJ2-7, with D tentatively TRBD1 (6 bases). The CDR3 is made up of 15 amino acids. CDR1 SGHTS and CDR2 YDEGEE come from the germline V gene. Trimming removed 8 bases from V and 0 bases from J, with 18 bases in between. The CDR3 reads CASPPGVSSSYEQYF. CDR3 DNA: TGTGCCAGTCCTCCAGGGGTCTCCAGCTCCTACGAGCAGTACTTC.

This chain joins TRBV5-6 and TRBJ2-7, with a weak D call TRBD2 (5 bases). The V end lost 1 base, the J end lost 2 bases, and 10 bases lay between the germline ends. CDR1 and CDR2 from the germline V gene are SGHDT and YYEEEE. This CDR3 region has 14 residues. The DNA of the CDR3 is TGTGCCAGCAGCTTGTTGTACGGGACCTACGAGCAGTACTTC. Its translation is CASSLLYGTYEQYF.

V gene TRBV5-4 combines with J gene TRBJ1-2; D gene uncertain. Germline values: CDR1 SGHNT, CDR2 YYREEE (reference sequence). The V and J ends lost 0 bases and 5 bases respectively, with 11 bases between them. The CDR3 contains 14 residues. The chain's CDR3 is CASSLDLGPYGYTF. The CDR3 DNA reads as TGTGCCAGCAGCTTGGACCTGGGTCCATATGGCTACACCTTC.

The rearrangement links TRBV11-2 to TRBJ2-7; TRBD1 is a possible D gene (5 bases). The germline CDR1 and CDR2 sequences are SGHAT and FQNNGV. The CDR3 sequence is 14 residues long. Trimming removed 0 bases from V and 9 bases from J, with 15 bases in between. CDR3 region: CASSLDQGVVGQYF. The CDR3 DNA sequence: TGTGCCAGCAGCTTAGATCAGGGCGTCGTCGGGCAGTACTTC.

This clone appeared a few times. The chain is built from TRBV5-1 and TRBJ1-2; D ambiguous. Per germline, CDR1 SGHRS and CDR2 YFSETQ. There are 14 residues in the CDR3. Trimming left V 0 bases short and J 0 bases short, with 6 bases between. The CDR3: CASSLVDANYGYTF. The CDR3 bases are TGCGCCAGCAGCTTGGTTGACGCTAACTATGGCTACACCTTC.

The V and J genes are TRBV9 and TRBJ2-2; D assignment may be TRBD1 or TRBD2 (5 bases each). This CDR3 has 16 amino acids. The germline gives CDR1 SGDLS, CDR2 YYNGEE. Trimming removed 2 bases at V and 4 bases at J, with 15 bases between. The CDR3, as DNA: TGTGCCAGCAGCGTTCGACAGTTTGGGAGCACCGGGGAGCTGTTTTTT. This encodes CASSVRQFGSTGELFF.

The chain joins TRBV11-2 to TRBJ2-5; either TRBD1 or TRBD2 may fit D (5 bases each). Germline CDR1 and CDR2: SGHAT and FQNNGV. The length of the CDR3 is 15 residues. V gave up 4 bases and J gave up 10 bases, with 22 bases separating them. The CDR3 spells CASSSPGRLLRGQYF. Here the CDR3 DNA reads TGTGCCAGCAGCTCTCCGGGACGGCTTCTCCGAGGCCAGTACTTC.

The chain couples TRBV5-5 to TRBJ1-5; tentative D call: TRBD1 (6 bases). The germline V gene encodes CDR1 SGHKS and CDR2 YYEKEE (reference sequence). V lost 0 bases and J lost 4, with 11 bases in between. This CDR3 is 15 amino acids long. CDR3 sequence reads: CASSLADSSNQPQHF. DNA of the CDR3: TGTGCCAGCAGCTTGGCGGACAGTTCTAATCAGCCCCAGCATTTT.

The V and J genes are TRBV15 and TRBJ1-1, with a tentative D call TRBD1 (6 bases). Germline V gene lookup returns CDR1 LNHNV and CDR2 YYDKDF (reference sequence). Trimming stripped 1 base from V and 4 bases from J, with 16 bases between. The CDR3 has 16 residues. As DNA, the CDR3 is TGTGCCACCAGCAGAGCCCTGGGGGCGCGGGGCACTGAAGCTTTCTTT. Residues: CATSRALGARGTEAFF.

The genes are TRBV11-1 and TRBJ2-2; 7 bases fit TRBD2. Germline assignment: CDR1 SGHAT and CDR2 FQDESV (reference sequence). The CDR3 has 14 residues. The V segment lost 5 bases and the J segment 7 bases; nucleotides outside the gene matches: 7. Here the CDR3 DNA reads TGTGCCAGCAGCCCCCGGCGGGAGCACGGGGAGCTGTTTTTT. Translation: CASSPRREHGELFF.

In this sample, this clone turned up once. J is TRBJ1-2 and V is TRBV11-2; 7 bases line up with TRBD1. The CDR3 sequence is 17 residues long. Looked up from germline, CDR1 is SGHAT and CDR2 is FQNNGV. V lost 0 bases, J lost 3 bases, and 10 bases stayed unmatched. In nucleotides, the CDR3 is TGTGCCAGCAGCTTAGATCAGCCACAGGGGAGGGACTATGGCTACACCTTC. Translation: CASSLDQPQGRDYGYTF. The whole variable domain, remainder taken from reference TRBV11-2 and TRBJ1-2, is EAGVAQSPRYKIIEKRQSVAFWCNPISGHATLYWYQQILGQGPKLLIQFQNNGVVDDSQLPKDRFSAERLKGVDSTLKIQPAKLEDSAVYLCASSLDQPQGRDYGYTFGSGTRLTVV.

The chain employs TRBV7-9 and TRBJ1-1; 7 bases map to TRBD1. Trimming took 7 bases from V and 7 from J; bases not matched to a gene: 12. CDR1 and CDR2 from the germline V gene are SEHNR and FQNEAQ (reference sequence). The CDR3 covers 14 residues. In DNA, the CDR3 is TGTGCCAGCATCCCCGGGACAGTAACCTTTGAAGCTTTCTTT. Translating gives CASIPGTVTFEAFF.

The chain links TRBV6-5 to TRBJ1-5, with a possible D match to TRBD1 (5 bases). V was clipped by 5 bases and J by 4 bases, with 9 bases between them. Looked up from germline, CDR1 is MNHEY and CDR2 is SVGAGI. This CDR3 contains 13 residues. The DNA for the CDR3 is TGTGCCAGCAGTGCTGGGGGGAATCAGCCCCAGCATTTT. As protein: CASSAGGNQPQHF.

The chain combines TRBV19 with TRBJ2-1, with D tentatively TRBD2 (5 bases). The CDR3 covers 14 residues. V was trimmed by 8 bases and J by 6 bases, leaving 17 bases between them. Germline-derived CDR1 and CDR2 are LNHDA and SQIVND (reference sequence). In DNA form, the CDR3 reads TGTGCCAGTCAGAGACGGGCGGGTTTCAATGAGCAGTTCTTC. Translating it yields CASQRRAGFNEQFF.

V gene TRBV6-5 combines with J gene TRBJ1-1; D ambiguous. The CDR3 has 12 residues. Trimming took 4 bases from V and 11 from J, leaving 14 bases between them. Germline CDR1 and CDR2: MNHEY and SVGAGI. CDR3 protein: CASSFPLGLAFF. The CDR3 coding sequence is TGTGCCAGCAGTTTCCCCTTAGGGCTGGCTTTCTTT.

This rearrangement joins TRBV5-6 to TRBJ2-3; 13 bases line up with TRBD2. With V trimmed by 5 bases and J by 4 bases, 4 bases remained unmatched. Germline lookup yields CDR1 SGHDT and CDR2 YYEEEE. This CDR3 region has 15 residues. CDR3 region: CASRRTSGRPDTQYF. In nucleotides, the CDR3 is TGTGCCAGCAGGAGGACTAGCGGGAGACCAGATACGCAGTATTTT.

The CDR3 region is CASQLDVGAGGRETQYF. CDR3 nucleotides: TGCGCCAGCCAGCTCGACGTCGGAGCGGGAGGCCGTGAGACCCAGTACTTC. The chain links TRBV10-2 to TRBJ2-5; 9 bases line up with TRBD2. The CDR3 runs 17 residues. Germline CDR1 is WSHSY and CDR2 is SAAADI. Germline trimming cut 8 bases from V and 5 bases from J; bases unmatched to any gene: 18.

V gene TRBV7-2 combines with J gene TRBJ1-2; TRBD1 is a possible D gene (5 bases). From germline, CDR1 is SGHTA and CDR2 FQGNSA. CDR3 length: 14 amino acids. Trimming removed 5 bases at V and 8 bases at J, with 18 bases between. The CDR3 protein is CASSPGPRAQGYTF. The CDR3 region has the DNA TGTGCCAGCAGCCCCGGGCCCAGGGCACAAGGCTACACCTTC.

This chain uses TRBV6-1 with TRBJ2-3; tentative D call: TRBD2 (5 bases). Germline V gene sequence: CDR1 MNHNS, CDR2 SASEGT. The CDR3 is 16 residues long. V was cut by 3 bases and J by 5 bases, with 18 bases left in between. CDR3 protein: CASSESLIVGGDTQYF. In nucleotides, the CDR3 is TGTGCCAGCAGTGAGTCGCTGATAGTCGGAGGAGATACGCAGTATTTT.